This T cell receptor beta chain was found in a study of PD-L1 blockade in urothelial cancer. Looked up from germline, CDR1 is SGHAT and CDR2 is FQNNGV. The V end lost 3 bases, the J end lost 6 bases, and 15 bases lay between the germline ends. This CDR3 spans 15 amino acids. Time point in this sample: pretreatment peripheral blood. Sequencing used immunoSEQ multiplex PCR; TCRdb keeps in-frame clones, though not all of them. The sample has some 20,000 clones, 89% seen once; the top ten hold approximately 11%. This TCR derives from a man between 70 and 80 years old with urothelial cancer. The chain employs TRBV11-2 and TRBJ2-1; tentatively, D is TRBD1 (6 bases). Sequenced material: PBMCs, taken around atezolizumab (anti-PD-L1) treatment. CDR3 nucleotide sequence: TGTGCCAGCAGCTTCGGATTGGTCAGGGGCAATGAGCAGTTCTTC. Translation gives CASSFGLVRGNEQFF.